This passage covers 2 T cell receptor beta chains from one sample sequenced in a study of beta chain features in type 1 diabetes. Expressed TCRB transcripts were sequenced because the isolated RNA had all been reverse transcribed beforehand. The table came from immunoSEQ multiplex PCR; TCRdb's copy has only in-frame clones and leaves some out. The sample lists hundreds of thousands of clones, about a sixth occurring once. The specimen was naive CD4+ T cells from blood. All receptors come from a woman younger than 35 in good health.

As regards this clone: The same CDR3 also results from other DNA sequences found in this sample. This chain uses TRBV25-1 with TRBJ2-1; the match to TRBD1 covers 7 bases. This CDR3 comprises 17 residues. J was trimmed by 5 bases and V by 1 base; bases with no gene match: 11. Germline CDR1 is MGHDK and CDR2 is SYGVNS. The CDR3 DNA follows: TGTGCCAGCAGTGAATTCCCAGGGGGAGTAGGTAACAATGAGCAGTTCTTC. It encodes CASSEFPGGVGNNEQFF.

V is TRBV4-2 and J is TRBJ2-3; D is unclear. V lost 2 bases and J 7 bases, leaving 10 bases between the germline ends. The germline gives CDR1 LGHNA, CDR2 YNFKEQ. The CDR3 has 13 residues. The CDR3 loop is CASSQPGGNTQYF. Here the CDR3 DNA reads TGTGCCAGCAGCCAACCTGGCGGCAATACGCAGTATTTT.